Listed below are T cell receptor beta chains from one sample, sequenced in a study of OX40 agonist ivuxolimab in advanced cancers. Clones were read by immunoSEQ multiplex PCR, and TCRdb kept only the in-frame ones, dropping some. The sample holds about 80,000 clones, approximately 84% seen once. The source material was CD4+ or CD8+ T cells sorted from blood, sampled in a trial of the OX40 agonist ivuxolimab. All receptors come from an adult with an advanced solid tumor such as melanoma, head and neck, liver or kidney cancer. The CDR3 runs from the conserved cysteine through the conserved F or W. D genes are given only for firm matches. Not every row has a clone size; where given, it reads once, few, many or a size class.

v_gene: TRBV30; d_gene: .; j_gene: TRBJ1-3; len: 15; abundance: .; CDR3aa: CAWISRASSGNTIYF
v_gene: TRBV29-1; d_gene: .; j_gene: TRBJ2-7; len: 12; abundance: .; CDR3aa: CSVGPGLYEQYF
v_gene: TRBV7-2; d_gene: .; j_gene: TRBJ2-7; len: 13; abundance: .; CDR3aa: CASRASGVQEQYF
v_gene: TRBV6-5; d_gene: TRBD1; j_gene: TRBJ2-5; len: 15; abundance: .; CDR3aa: CASSFLQGVGETQYF
v_gene: TRBV5-1; d_gene: TRBD1; j_gene: TRBJ2-3; len: 17; abundance: .; CDR3aa: CASSGSGTGSRGDTQYF
v_gene: TRBV25-1; d_gene: .; j_gene: TRBJ2-5; len: 14; abundance: .; CDR3aa: CASSDRLTAETQYF
v_gene: TRBV5-4; d_gene: .; j_gene: TRBJ2-7; len: 14; abundance: .; CDR3aa: CASSLDPSASEQYF
v_gene: TRBV6-1; d_gene: .; j_gene: TRBJ1-5; len: 11; abundance: few; CDR3aa: CASTNGQPQHF
v_gene: TRBV21-1; d_gene: .; j_gene: TRBJ1-1; len: 12; abundance: .; CDR3aa: CASSKGQGDAFF
v_gene: TRBV5-1; d_gene: .; j_gene: TRBJ1-4; len: 18; abundance: .; CDR3aa: CASSLAVVAGSTNEKLFF
v_gene: TRBV11-2; d_gene: .; j_gene: TRBJ1-2; len: 15; abundance: .; CDR3aa: CASSITARPYYGYTF
v_gene: TRBV11-2; d_gene: .; j_gene: TRBJ2-4; len: 15; abundance: .; CDR3aa: CASSWDSLAKNIQYF
v_gene: TRBV6-1; d_gene: .; j_gene: TRBJ1-5; len: 16; abundance: .; CDR3aa: CASSETSLEGVWPQHF
v_gene: TRBV5-6; d_gene: .; j_gene: TRBJ2-1; len: 18; abundance: few; CDR3aa: CASSLARWGLSSYNEQFF
v_gene: TRBV19; d_gene: .; j_gene: TRBJ1-1; len: 16; abundance: .; CDR3aa: CASSPTIRGARTEAFF
v_gene: TRBV19; d_gene: TRBD1; j_gene: TRBJ1-1; len: 15; abundance: .; CDR3aa: CASSIGGTGSTEAFF
v_gene: TRBV5-4; d_gene: .; j_gene: TRBJ1-2; len: 13; abundance: .; CDR3aa: CASSSDSPYGYTF
v_gene: TRBV7-2; d_gene: TRBD1; j_gene: TRBJ1-2; len: 15; abundance: .; CDR3aa: CASSLWSGQDYGYTF
v_gene: TRBV18; d_gene: TRBD1; j_gene: TRBJ1-5; len: 14; abundance: .; CDR3aa: CASSLGQGAQPQHF
v_gene: TRBV7-9; d_gene: TRBD1; j_gene: TRBJ2-3; len: 18; abundance: .; CDR3aa: CASSWGPAGTVYTDTQYF
v_gene: TRBV2; d_gene: .; j_gene: TRBJ2-2; len: 15; abundance: .; CDR3aa: CASSATKGGSGELFF
v_gene: TRBV9; d_gene: .; j_gene: TRBJ2-5; len: 15; abundance: .; CDR3aa: CASSVVGGGQETQYF
v_gene: TRBV28; d_gene: TRBD1; j_gene: TRBJ1-1; len: 15; abundance: .; CDR3aa: CASSPGDRDNTEAFF
v_gene: TRBV5-3; d_gene: TRBD1; j_gene: TRBJ1-6; len: 13; abundance: .; CDR3aa: CASKGQGSSPLHF
v_gene: TRBV7-9; d_gene: TRBD1; j_gene: TRBJ1-2; len: 15; abundance: .; CDR3aa: CASSLAGQGDYGYTF
v_gene: TRBV27; d_gene: .; j_gene: TRBJ2-7; len: 16; abundance: .; CDR3aa: CASSPEVDHYSYEQYF
v_gene: TRBV19; d_gene: .; j_gene: TRBJ2-5; len: 14; abundance: once; CDR3aa: CASSIGRGAETQYF
v_gene: TRBV6-5; d_gene: .; j_gene: TRBJ2-7; len: 15; abundance: .; CDR3aa: CASSYSRGSGSEQYF
v_gene: TRBV4-3; d_gene: TRBD2; j_gene: TRBJ2-2; len: 14; abundance: once; CDR3aa: CASSHREGTGELFF
v_gene: TRBV5-4; d_gene: .; j_gene: TRBJ2-3; len: 16; abundance: .; CDR3aa: CASSPGSSSSTDTQYF
v_gene: TRBV5-1; d_gene: .; j_gene: TRBJ2-6; len: 15; abundance: .; CDR3aa: CASSLGESGANVLTF
v_gene: TRBV7-2; d_gene: .; j_gene: TRBJ2-7; len: 13; abundance: few; CDR3aa: CASHRDLSYEQYF
v_gene: TRBV5-1; d_gene: TRBD2; j_gene: TRBJ2-4; len: 18; abundance: few; CDR3aa: CASSLGLAGAIAKNIQYF
v_gene: TRBV18; d_gene: .; j_gene: TRBJ2-7; len: 15; abundance: .; CDR3aa: CASSPDSPRNYEQYF
v_gene: TRBV28; d_gene: TRBD1; j_gene: TRBJ2-7; len: 18; abundance: .; CDR3aa: CASSRSRTGTGGRGEQYF
v_gene: TRBV30; d_gene: TRBD1; j_gene: TRBJ1-3; len: 13; abundance: once; CDR3aa: CARQGNSGNTIYF
v_gene: TRBV29-1; d_gene: .; j_gene: .; len: 10; abundance: .; CDR3aa: CSVVFYEQYF
v_gene: TRBV2; d_gene: TRBD2; j_gene: TRBJ2-3; len: 16; abundance: .; CDR3aa: CASSEQPSGGTDTQYF
v_gene: TRBV7-6; d_gene: .; j_gene: TRBJ2-5; len: 16; abundance: .; CDR3aa: CASSSPPGRTQETQYF
v_gene: TRBV30; d_gene: .; j_gene: TRBJ1-4; len: 14; abundance: .; CDR3aa: CAWSVGAGEEKLFF
v_gene: TRBV19; d_gene: TRBD1; j_gene: TRBJ2-3; len: 23; abundance: .; CDR3aa: CASSIDYLPSRDRGLTGTDTQYF
v_gene: TRBV5-4; d_gene: TRBD1; j_gene: TRBJ2-6; len: 18; abundance: .; CDR3aa: CASSLRTGIYGGANVLTF
v_gene: TRBV5-1; d_gene: .; j_gene: TRBJ2-7; len: 12; abundance: .; CDR3aa: CASSFTVYEQYF
v_gene: TRBV6-1; d_gene: .; j_gene: TRBJ1-1; len: 13; abundance: .; CDR3aa: CASSEYRDTEAFF
v_gene: TRBV19; d_gene: .; j_gene: TRBJ2-7; len: 15; abundance: .; CDR3aa: CASSRGDFGAYEQYF
v_gene: TRBV30; d_gene: .; j_gene: TRBJ2-1; len: 13; abundance: .; CDR3aa: CAWRGRPDYEQFF
v_gene: TRBV4-1; d_gene: .; j_gene: TRBJ2-3; len: 14; abundance: .; CDR3aa: CASSQDWGTDTQYF
v_gene: TRBV5-1; d_gene: .; j_gene: TRBJ2-7; len: 14; abundance: .; CDR3aa: CASSEAYNSYEQYF
v_gene: TRBV6-1; d_gene: .; j_gene: TRBJ1-2; len: 14; abundance: .; CDR3aa: CASSEATGPYGYTF
v_gene: TRBV28; d_gene: .; j_gene: TRBJ1-6; len: 16; abundance: .; CDR3aa: CASRGTATSYNSPLHF
v_gene: TRBV4-3; d_gene: .; j_gene: TRBJ1-2; len: 16; abundance: .; CDR3aa: CASSQDVTAFGYGYTF
v_gene: TRBV27; d_gene: .; j_gene: TRBJ2-7; len: 15; abundance: .; CDR3aa: CASSSREQFQYEQYF
v_gene: TRBV19; d_gene: TRBD1; j_gene: TRBJ1-2; len: 14; abundance: .; CDR3aa: CASSSGGGDYGYTF
v_gene: TRBV7-8; d_gene: TRBD1; j_gene: TRBJ1-3; len: 16; abundance: .; CDR3aa: CASSHGQGVSGNTIYF
v_gene: TRBV4-1; d_gene: TRBD2; j_gene: TRBJ2-1; len: 16; abundance: few; CDR3aa: CASSPPSGSTYNEQFF
v_gene: TRBV7-2; d_gene: .; j_gene: TRBJ1-2; len: 14; abundance: .; CDR3aa: CASSQTTGGYGYTF
v_gene: TRBV30; d_gene: .; j_gene: TRBJ1-4; len: 13; abundance: .; CDR3aa: CAWSPNSNEKLFF
v_gene: TRBV6-5; d_gene: .; j_gene: TRBJ1-5; len: 14; abundance: .; CDR3aa: CASSYDRVGQPQHF
v_gene: TRBV18; d_gene: .; j_gene: TRBJ1-4; len: 16; abundance: .; CDR3aa: CASSPTQVATNEKLFF